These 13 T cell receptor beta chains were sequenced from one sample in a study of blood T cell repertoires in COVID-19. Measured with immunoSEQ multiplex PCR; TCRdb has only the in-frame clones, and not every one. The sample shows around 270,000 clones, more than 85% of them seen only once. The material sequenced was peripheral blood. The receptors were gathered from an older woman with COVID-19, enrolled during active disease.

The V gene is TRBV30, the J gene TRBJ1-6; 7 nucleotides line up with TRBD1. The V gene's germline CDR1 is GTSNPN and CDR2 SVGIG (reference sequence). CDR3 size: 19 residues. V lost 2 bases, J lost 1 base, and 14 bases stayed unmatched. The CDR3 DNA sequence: TGTGCCTGGAGTCATGGACAGGTTGTTACTCGGTCCTATAATTCACCCCTCCACTTT. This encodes CAWSHGQVVTRSYNSPLHF.

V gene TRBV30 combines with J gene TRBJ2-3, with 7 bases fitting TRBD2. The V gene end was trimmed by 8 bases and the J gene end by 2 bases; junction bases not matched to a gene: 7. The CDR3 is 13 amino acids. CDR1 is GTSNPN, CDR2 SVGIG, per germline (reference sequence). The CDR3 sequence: CALLAASTDTQYF. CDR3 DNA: TGTGCCCTTCTAGCGGCCTCCACAGATACGCAGTATTTT.

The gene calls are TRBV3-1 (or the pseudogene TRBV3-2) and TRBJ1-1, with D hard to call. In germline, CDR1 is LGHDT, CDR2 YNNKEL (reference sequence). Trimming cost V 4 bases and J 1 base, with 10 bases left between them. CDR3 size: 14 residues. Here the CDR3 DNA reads TGTGCCAGCAGCCGCTCGGGAAAGAACACTGAAGCTTTCTTT. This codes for CASSRSGKNTEAFF.

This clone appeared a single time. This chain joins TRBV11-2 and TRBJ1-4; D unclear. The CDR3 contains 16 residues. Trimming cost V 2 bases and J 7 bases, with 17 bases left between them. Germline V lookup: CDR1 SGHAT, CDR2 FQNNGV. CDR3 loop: CASSLTIGQLGEKLFF. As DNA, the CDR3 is TGTGCCAGCAGCTTAACGATTGGGCAGCTCGGTGAAAAACTGTTTTTT.

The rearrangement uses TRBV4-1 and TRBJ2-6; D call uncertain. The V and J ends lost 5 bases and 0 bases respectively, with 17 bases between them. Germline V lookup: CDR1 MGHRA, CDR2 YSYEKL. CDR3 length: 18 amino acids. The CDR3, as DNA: TGCGCCAGCAGCGCTATTCCAGGCGCCAGCTCTGGGGCCAACGTCCTGACTTTC. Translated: CASSAIPGASSGANVLTF.

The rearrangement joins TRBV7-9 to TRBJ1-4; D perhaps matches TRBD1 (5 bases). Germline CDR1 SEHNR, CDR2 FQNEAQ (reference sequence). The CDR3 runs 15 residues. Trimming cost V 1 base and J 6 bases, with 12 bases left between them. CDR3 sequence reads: CASSLGGVSDEKLFF. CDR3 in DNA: TGTGCCAGCAGCTTAGGGGGGGTTTCGGATGAAAAACTGTTTTTT.

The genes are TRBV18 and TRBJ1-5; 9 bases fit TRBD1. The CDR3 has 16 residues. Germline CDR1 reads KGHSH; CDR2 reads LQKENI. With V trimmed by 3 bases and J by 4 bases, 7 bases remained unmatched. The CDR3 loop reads CASSPVGTGKNQPQHF. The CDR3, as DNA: TGTGCCAGCTCACCGGTTGGGACAGGGAAAAATCAGCCCCAGCATTTT.

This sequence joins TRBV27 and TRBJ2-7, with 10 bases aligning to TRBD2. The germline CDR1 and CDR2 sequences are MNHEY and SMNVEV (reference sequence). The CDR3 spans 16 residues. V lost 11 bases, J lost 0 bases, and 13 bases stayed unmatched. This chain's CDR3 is CAPTGGLAWGSYEQYF. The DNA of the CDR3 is TGTGCCCCCACCGGGGGACTAGCGTGGGGCTCCTACGAGCAGTACTTC.

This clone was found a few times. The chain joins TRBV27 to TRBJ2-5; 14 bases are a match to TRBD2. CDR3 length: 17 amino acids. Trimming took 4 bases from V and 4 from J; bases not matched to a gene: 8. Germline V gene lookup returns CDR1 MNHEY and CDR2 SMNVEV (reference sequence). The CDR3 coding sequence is TGTGCCAGCAGTTCGGGACTAGCGGGAGCCCGCCGAGAGACCCAGTACTTC. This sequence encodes CASSSGLAGARRETQYF.

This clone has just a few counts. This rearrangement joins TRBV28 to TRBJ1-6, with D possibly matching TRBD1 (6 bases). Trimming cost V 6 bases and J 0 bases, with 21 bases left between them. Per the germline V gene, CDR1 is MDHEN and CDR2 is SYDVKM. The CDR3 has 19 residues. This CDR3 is CASSPRSTGSSSYNSPLHF. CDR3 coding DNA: TGTGCCAGCAGCCCACGGTCGACAGGTTCTAGCTCCTATAATTCACCCCTCCACTTT.

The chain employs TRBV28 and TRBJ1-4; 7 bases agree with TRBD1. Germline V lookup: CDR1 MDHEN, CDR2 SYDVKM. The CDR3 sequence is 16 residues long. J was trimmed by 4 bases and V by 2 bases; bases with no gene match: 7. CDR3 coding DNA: TGTGCCAGCAGTTTACTCGGGACAGCGAGTAATGAAAAACTGTTTTTT. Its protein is CASSLLGTASNEKLFF.

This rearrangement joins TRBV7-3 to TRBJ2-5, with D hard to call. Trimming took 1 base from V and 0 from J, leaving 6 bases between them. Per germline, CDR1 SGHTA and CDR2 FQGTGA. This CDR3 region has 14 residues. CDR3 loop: CASSLNQYQETQYF. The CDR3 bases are TGTGCCAGCAGCTTAAATCAGTACCAAGAGACCCAGTACTTC.

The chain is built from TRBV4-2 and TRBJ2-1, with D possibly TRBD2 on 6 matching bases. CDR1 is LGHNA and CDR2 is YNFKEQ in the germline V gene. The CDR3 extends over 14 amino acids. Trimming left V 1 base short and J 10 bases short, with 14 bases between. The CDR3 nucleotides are TGTGCCAGCAGCCAAGGGGGGGAGGTAGACGAGCAGTTCTTC. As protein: CASSQGGEVDEQFF.